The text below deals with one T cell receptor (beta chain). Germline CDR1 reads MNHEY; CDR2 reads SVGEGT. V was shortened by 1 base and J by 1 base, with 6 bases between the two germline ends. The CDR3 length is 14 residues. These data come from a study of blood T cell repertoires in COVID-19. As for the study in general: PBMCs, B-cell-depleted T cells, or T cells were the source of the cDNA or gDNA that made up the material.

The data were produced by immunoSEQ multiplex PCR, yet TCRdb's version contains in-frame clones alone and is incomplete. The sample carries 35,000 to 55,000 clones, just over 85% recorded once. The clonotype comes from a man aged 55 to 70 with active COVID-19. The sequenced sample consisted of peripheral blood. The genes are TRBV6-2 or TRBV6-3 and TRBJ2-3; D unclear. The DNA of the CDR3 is TGTGCCAGCAGTTACTTCTCTCGCACAGATACGCAGTATTTT. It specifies CASSYFSRTDTQYF.